Listed here are 25 T cell receptor beta chains from one sample, sequenced in a study of siplizumab effects on memory and regulatory T cells. Repertoires were generated with immunoSEQ multiplex PCR, while TCRdb's copy carries only in-frame clones and drops some. The table shows about 100,000 clones, with over 90% occurring only once. The material sequenced was Tregs sorted from blood. The receptors were gathered from a human donor in good health.

The chain joins TRBV4-2 to TRBJ2-1; D gene ambiguous. Germline V gene lookup returns CDR1 LGHNA and CDR2 YNFKEQ. V dropped 0 bases and J dropped 4 bases, with 13 bases sitting between them. The CDR3 runs 16 residues. CDR3 in amino acids: CASSQESGRIYNEQFF. The CDR3, as DNA: TGTGCCAGCAGCCAAGAATCTGGACGGATATACAATGAGCAGTTCTTC.

The chain recombines TRBV5-1 with TRBJ2-6; no clear D. V was pared by 3 bases and J by 0 bases, with 10 bases between. Looked up from germline, CDR1 is SGHRS and CDR2 is YFSETQ. This CDR3 has 16 amino acids. The CDR3 sequence is CASSSLRPSGANVLTF. CDR3 DNA: TGCGCCAGCAGCTCCCTACGTCCCTCTGGGGCCAACGTCCTGACTTTC.

This chain joins TRBV5-1 and TRBJ2-7, with D possibly TRBD2 on 5 matching bases. CDR1 is SGHRS, CDR2 YFSETQ, per germline. With 0 bases removed from V and 12 bases from J, the gap between germline ends came to 10 bases. The CDR3 runs 11 residues. CDR3 in DNA: TGCGCCAGCAGCTTGGACGGGGAACGGTACTTC. As protein: CASSLDGERYF.

J is TRBJ1-2 and V is TRBV19; D not resolved. Germline V lookup: CDR1 LNHDA, CDR2 SQIVND (reference sequence). Trimming stripped 4 bases from V and 9 bases from J, with 21 bases between. The CDR3 is 15 residues long. The chain's CDR3 is CASSRSRGQTGSYTF. The CDR3 nucleotides read TGTGCCAGTAGTAGATCACGTGGCCAGACTGGGAGCTACACCTTC. The entire variable domain, with the rest obtained from reference TRBV19 and TRBJ1-2, is as follows: DGGITQSPKYLFRKEGQNVTLSCEQNLNHDAMYWYRQDPGQGLRLIYYSQIVNDFQKGDIAEGYSVSREKKESFPLTVTSAQKNPTAFYLCASSRSRGQTGSYTFGSGTRLTVV.

The chain carries TRBV11-2 and TRBJ1-2; 8 bases are a match to TRBD1. CDR1 SGHAT and CDR2 FQNNGV come from the germline V gene. The CDR3 runs 15 residues. The J segment lost 8 bases and the V segment lost 4 bases, leaving 12 bases of the junction unmatched. The CDR3 loop is CASSSTVTGEGGYTF. The CDR3, as DNA: TGTGCCAGCAGCTCCACCGTGACAGGGGAAGGCGGCTACACCTTC. The variable domain in full, with the rest retrieved from reference TRBV11-2 and TRBJ1-2, is EAGVAQSPRYKIIEKRQSVAFWCNPISGHATLYWYQQILGQGPKLLIQFQNNGVVDDSQLPKDRFSAERLKGVDSTLKIQPAKLEDSAVYLCASSSTVTGEGGYTFGSGTRLTVV.

The J gene is TRBJ2-2, the V gene TRBV14; no reliable D call. Trimming shortened V by 6 bases and J by 5 bases, and 10 bases separated the two germline ends. This CDR3 has 13 residues. Germline V gene data show CDR1 as SGHDN and CDR2 as FVKESK. CDR3 amino acids: CASSRYVTGELFF. The DNA for the CDR3 is TGTGCCAGCAGTCGTTACGTTACCGGGGAGCTGTTTTTT.

The chain employs TRBV6-6 and TRBJ1-1, with D tentatively TRBD1 (5 bases). The CDR3 is made up of 12 amino acids. V gave up 6 bases and J gave up 8 bases, with 13 bases separating them. CDR1 and CDR2 (germline): MNHNY, SVGAGI (reference sequence). CDR3 in DNA: TGTGCCAGCAGCCCTCGACAGTTAGAAGCTTTCTTT. Protein: CASSPRQLEAFF.

J is TRBJ1-1 and V is TRBV4-1; D is possibly TRBD1 (5 bases). The V end was cut by 1 base, the J end by 3 bases, with 18 bases between. Germline lookup yields CDR1 MGHRA and CDR2 YSYEKL. CDR3 length: 17 amino acids. The CDR3 DNA sequence: TGCGCCAGCAGCCAAGCCTCGACTTCCCGCAGGGACACTGAAGCTTTCTTT. As protein: CASSQASTSRRDTEAFF.

This clone was seen just once. V and J are TRBV7-2 and TRBJ1-2; D not certain. CDR1 SGHTA and CDR2 FQGNSA come from the germline V gene. The CDR3 loop spans 12 amino acids. The V and J ends lost 6 bases and 5 bases respectively, with 10 bases between them. Written as DNA, the CDR3 is TGTGCCAGCAGTTACACGGGATATGGCTACACCTTC. Translated, it gives CASSYTGYGYTF.

The rearrangement joins TRBV11-2 to TRBJ2-4; 11 nucleotides agree with TRBD2. Germline V gives CDR1 SGHAT, CDR2 FQNNGV. The CDR3 contains 19 residues. V shed 4 bases and J 0 bases; nucleotides not matched to a gene: 11. The CDR3 bases are TGTGCCAGCAGCTCTGTGGGGACTAGCGGCCTGATAGCCAAAAACATTCAGTACTTC. It codes for CASSSVGTSGLIAKNIQYF.

The chain links TRBV5-4 to TRBJ2-7, with D unclear. This CDR3 comprises 13 residues. Per germline, CDR1 SGHNT and CDR2 YYREEE (reference sequence). Trimming cost V 4 bases and J 3 bases, with 11 bases left between them. CDR3 sequence (DNA): TGTGCCAGCAGCGCGGACCCGAACTACGAGCAGTACTTC. The encoded protein is CASSADPNYEQYF. The variable domain in full, with the rest retrieved from reference TRBV5-4 and TRBJ2-7, is ETGVTQSPTHLIKTRGQQVTLRCSSQSGHNTVSWYQQALGQGPQFIFQYYREEENGRGNFPPRFSGLQFPNYSSELNVNALELDDSALYLCASSADPNYEQYFGPGTRLTVT.

This chain's CDR3 is CASSPGQGSSNSPLHF. The CDR3 nucleotides read TGTGCCAGCAGCCCGGGACAGGGGTCCTCAAATTCACCCCTCCACTTT. The J gene is TRBJ1-6, the V gene TRBV5-4, with 10 bases identical to TRBD1. This CDR3 comprises 16 residues. V was pared by 4 bases and J by 7 bases, with 8 bases of the junction left unmatched. Germline lookup yields CDR1 SGHNT and CDR2 YYREEE (reference sequence).

This clone showed up just once. The J gene is TRBJ2-4, the V gene TRBV18; 11 bases are shared with TRBD2. This CDR3 has 14 amino acids. Germline V gene sequence: CDR1 KGHSH, CDR2 LQKENI. V lost 3 bases to trimming and J lost 9 bases; unmatched junction nucleotides: 4. The chain's CDR3 is CASSPTSGEPIQYF. The CDR3 nucleotides are TGTGCCAGCTCACCGACTAGCGGGGAGCCCATTCAGTACTTC.

This chain connects TRBV4-2 to TRBJ1-4; 7 bases line up with TRBD1. V lost 3 bases, J lost 5 bases, and 9 bases stayed unmatched. The length of the CDR3 is 16 residues. Germline CDR1 and CDR2: LGHNA and YNFKEQ. The CDR3 is CASSHARTGPNEKLFF. CDR3 DNA sequence: TGTGCCAGCAGCCATGCTCGGACAGGCCCAAATGAAAAACTGTTTTTT.

The gene calls are TRBV9 and TRBJ1-5; D is perhaps TRBD1 (6 bases). Germline lookup yields CDR1 SGDLS and CDR2 YYNGEE. V was shortened by 0 bases and J by 0 bases, with 25 bases between the two germline ends. The CDR3 has 21 amino acids. CDR3 loop: CASSVDRPRTDNFYSNQPQHF. The CDR3 DNA follows: TGTGCCAGCAGCGTAGATCGCCCCCGGACAGACAATTTCTATAGCAATCAGCCCCAGCATTTT.

The chain uses TRBV5-6 and TRBJ1-5; the D gene is possibly TRBD1 (6 bases). Deletions cut 4 bases from V and 4 bases from J, with 15 bases between. This CDR3 spans 15 amino acids. Germline assignment: CDR1 SGHDT and CDR2 YYEEEE. The CDR3 region has the DNA TGTGCCAGCAGCAACTTAGCCAGGGGAAATCAGCCCCAGCATTTT. Translation: CASSNLARGNQPQHF.

The chain recombines TRBV2 with TRBJ2-1, with 8 nucleotides matching TRBD2. With 9 bases clipped from V and 0 bases from J, the junction kept 7 bases outside the gene matches. The CDR3 is 15 amino acids. Germline lookup yields CDR1 SNHLY and CDR2 FYNNEI. CDR3 amino acids: CASNSGGSSYNEQFF. The CDR3 nucleotides are TGTGCCAGTAACAGCGGGGGTAGCTCCTACAATGAGCAGTTCTTC.

The chain has TRBV7-3 and TRBJ1-1; D is possibly TRBD1 (6 bases). Trimming removed 1 base at V and 0 bases at J, with 9 bases between. Germline CDR1 and CDR2: SGHTA and FQGTGA. The CDR3 is 15 residues long. The DNA for the CDR3 is TGTGCCAGCAGCTTAATGGCAGGGGTGAACACTGAAGCTTTCTTT. Protein product: CASSLMAGVNTEAFF. The entire variable domain, with the rest obtained from reference TRBV7-3 and TRBJ1-1, is as follows: GAGVSQTPSNKVTEKGKYVELRCDPISGHTALYWYRQSLGQGPEFLIYFQGTGAADDSGLPNDRFFAVRPEGSVSTLKIQRTERGDSAVYLCASSLMAGVNTEAFFGQGTRLTVV.

This clone was observed a few times. V gene TRBV5-1 combines with J gene TRBJ1-5; no clear D gene. This CDR3 is 15 amino acids long. From germline, CDR1 is SGHRS and CDR2 YFSETQ. V was shortened by 0 bases and J by 2 bases, with 9 bases between the two germline ends. DNA for the CDR3: TGCGCCAGCAGCTTGGAGGGAAACGGCAATCAGCCCCAGCATTTT. As protein: CASSLEGNGNQPQHF.

This rearrangement joins TRBV5-4 to TRBJ1-4; D unclear. The V end lost 1 base, the J end lost 6 bases, and 7 bases lay between the germline ends. CDR3 length: 13 residues. Germline V gene lookup returns CDR1 SGHNT and CDR2 YYREEE (reference sequence). CDR3 DNA: TGTGCCAGCAGCTTGAGTGTCGATGAAAAACTGTTTTTT. Translation gives CASSLSVDEKLFF.

V and J are TRBV4-1 and TRBJ1-2; 8 nucleotides match TRBD1. The ends lost 1 base at V and 4 bases at J; junction bases unmatched: 17. The CDR3 is 19 residues long. CDR1 and CDR2 from the germline V gene are MGHRA and YSYEKL. CDR3 protein: CASSQGMPGGLVGIYGYTF. DNA of the CDR3: TGCGCCAGCAGCCAAGGAATGCCAGGGGGCTTGGTAGGAATCTATGGCTACACCTTC.

The rearrangement links TRBV2 to TRBJ2-3; possibly TRBD2 for D (6 bases). Trimming took 7 bases from V and 0 from J, leaving 17 bases between them. CDR1 and CDR2 from the germline V gene are SNHLY and FYNNEI. The CDR3 loop spans 16 amino acids. The CDR3 spells CASNRERRASTDTQYF. The CDR3 DNA sequence: TGTGCCAGCAACCGAGAGAGGAGGGCTAGCACAGATACGCAGTATTTT. Drawing the rest from reference TRBV2 and TRBJ2-3, the complete variable domain is EPEVTQTPSHQVTQMGQEVILRCVPISNHLYFYWYRQILGQKVEFLVSFYNNEISEKSEIFDDQFSVERPDGSNFTLKIRSTKLEDSAMYFCASNRERRASTDTQYFGPGTRLTVL.

In this sample, this clone turned up once. CDR3 in amino acids: CASSFGFGGSGNTIYF. In DNA, the CDR3 is TGTGCCAGTAGTTTTGGGTTCGGCGGCTCTGGAAACACCATATATTTT. The V gene is TRBV19, the J gene TRBJ1-3; no clear D gene. In germline, CDR1 is LNHDA, CDR2 SQIVND (reference sequence). CDR3 size: 16 residues. V was cut by 5 bases and J by 0 bases, with 14 bases left in between.

The chain links TRBV30 to TRBJ2-3; 8 nucleotides agree with TRBD2. Germline values: CDR1 GTSNPN, CDR2 SVGIG (reference sequence). The V segment lost 0 bases and the J segment 5 bases; nucleotides outside the gene matches: 13. The CDR3 is made up of 17 amino acids. The CDR3 loop reads CAWSVRRAGAFLDTQYF. The DNA for the CDR3 is TGTGCCTGGAGTGTACGGCGAGCGGGGGCCTTTCTAGATACGCAGTATTTT.

This chain connects TRBV27 to TRBJ1-2; 7 positions agree with TRBD1. The CDR3 sequence is 14 residues long. The germline CDR1 and CDR2 sequences are MNHEY and SMNVEV (reference sequence). Trimming removed 8 bases from V and 5 bases from J; junction bases left unmatched: 11. The CDR3 reads CASRSQGEHYGYTF. CDR3 DNA: TGTGCCAGCCGAAGCCAGGGGGAGCATTATGGCTACACCTTC.